The clone carrying this T cell receptor beta chain was seen only a few times. Its specificity is unknown. Time point given: newly diagnosed GD, antithyroid drugs for less than 3 months. Extracted RNA from PBMCs served as the source of the TCR library. Arm-PCR with iRepertoire HTBI primers amplified the CDR3 regions for these TCR beta libraries. One entry per CDR3 protein results from TCRdb running MiXCR on the multiplex PCR reads. In the table there are about 520,000 distinct CDR3 sequences, about 11% of which are singletons. The sample belongs to a study of regulatory T cells in long-lasting Graves disease. V lost 2 bases and J lost 0, with 5 bases in between. The CDR3 contains 13 residues. CDR1 is DFQATT and CDR2 is SNEGSKA in the germline V gene (reference sequence). General study results and limits: Relative to new patients (966), persistent patients exhibited greater sharing of public clonotypes (2,741).

This sample was shared with a second study, whose subject was T cells in Graves' hyperthyroidism and ophthalmopathy.

Sequencing used peripheral blood mononuclear cells (PBMCs), obtained at new diagnosis, from a patient treated with antithyroid drugs. The chain employs TRBV20-1 and TRBJ1-3; no firm D call. The TCR originated in a woman younger than 45 with Graves disease. CDR3 sequence: CSARMNSGNTIYF. The CDR3 DNA sequence: TGCAGTGCTAGAATGAACTCTGGAAACACCATATATTTT.